A selection of T cell receptor beta chains follows, all from one sample in a study of CD8 T cells in ankylosing spondylitis. Via MiXCR, TCRdb re-called the 5' RACE reads, giving one row per CDR3 protein. The table has around 890,000 distinct CDR3 sequences, 12% seen once. Sequenced sample: blood, either unsorted or a sorted T cell fraction (not recorded which). All receptors derive from a male donor with ankylosing spondylitis. Both conserved end residues are part of each CDR3. Each record gives: CDR3 length, V gene, J gene, CDR3 protein.

15	TRBV5-1	TRBJ2-7	CASSSRAGTTYEQYF
12	TRBV29-1	TRBJ2-7	CSVAPRGKVQYF
14	TRBV2	TRBJ1-2	CASSEGTSIYGYTF
14	TRBV2	TRBJ1-4	CASRAEPKGQKLFF
10	TRBV20-1	TRBJ2-7	CSGRGDEQYF
14	TRBV27	TRBJ2-7	CASSLSTTHREQYF
20	TRBV6-2/TRBV6-3	TRBJ2-5	CASSQRLNYWGQSGEGTQYF
14	TRBV29-1	TRBJ2-1	CSVDGRNSYNEQFF
12	TRBV20-1	TRBJ1-2	CSASGSFYGYTF
13	TRBV20-1	TRBJ2-1	CSALGGVYNEQFF
15	TRBV12-3/TRBV12-4	TRBJ1-5	CASSLGARRPQPQHF
13	TRBV7-2	TRBJ1-2	CASSLLSNYGYTF
11	TRBV12-3/TRBV12-4	TRBJ2-7	CASSFGTDQYF
15	TRBV3-1	TRBJ2-1	CASTLSGSSYNEQFF
19	TRBV11-1	TRBJ2-1	CASSEGVLRDRVIFNEQFF
14	TRBV5-6	TRBJ2-5	CASSSPGGQETQYF
14	TRBV20-1	TRBJ2-1	CSARDLRGLDEQFF
15	TRBV7-2	TRBJ1-6	CASRENRGPNSPLHF
13	TRBV20-1	TRBJ2-5	CSAHPRIQETQYF
16	TRBV5-1	TRBJ2-6	CASSFGLNSGANVLTF
12	TRBV28	TRBJ2-7	CASSTHPSEQYF
15	TRBV5-1	TRBJ2-2	CASSLSGGNTGELFF
15	TRBV29-1	TRBJ2-1	CSTTLTGSSYNEQFF
15	TRBV5-1	TRBJ2-2	CASSYRGQSTGELFF
14	TRBV12-3/TRBV12-4	TRBJ2-7	CASSFSGIPYEQYF
15	TRBV12-3/TRBV12-4	TRBJ2-1	CASTLLAGGRNEQFF
16	TRBV10-3	TRBJ2-2	CAISDNREVGTGELFF
15	TRBV27	TRBJ2-5	CASSSADRDIPTQYF
15	TRBV20-1	TRBJ2-7	CSARGGLAGVYEQYF
14	TRBV12-3/TRBV12-4	TRBJ2-7	CASRLGHANYEQYF
13	TRBV20-1	TRBJ1-1	CSAFDRGQGQAFF
16	TRBV18	TRBJ2-4	CASSPPSRGPGDIQYF
14	TRBV12-3/TRBV12-4	TRBJ1-1	CATATDKRDTEAFF
12	TRBV5-1	TRBJ2-7	CASRDRHYEQYF
15	TRBV5-1	TRBJ2-7	CASSSAGQGTDEQYF
14	TRBV4-2	TRBJ2-3	CASSQQQGEDTQYF
15	TRBV7-2	TRBJ2-1	CASSLMSTGYNEQFF
13	TRBV6-4	TRBJ2-5	CASSVVPLGTQYF
16	TRBV20-1	TRBJ2-1	CSASTQGELGYNEQFF
15	TRBV18	TRBJ2-5	CASSPEWGPQETQYF
11	TRBV6-5	TRBJ2-7	CASSYGAEQYF
16	TRBV5-4	TRBJ2-3	CASSQRTSGNTDTQYF
17	TRBV20-1	TRBJ1-6	CSARDSGAQGYNSPLHF
16	TRBV4-2	TRBJ2-1	CASSHKVDSSYNEQFF
13	TRBV7-2	TRBJ2-7	CASSWTGYNEQYF
14	TRBV29-1	TRBJ2-3	CSVCQGTSTDTQYF
14	TRBV7-9	TRBJ2-2	CASSLLGPSGELFF
14	TRBV29-1	TRBJ2-3	CSVAKRESTDTQYF
12	TRBV29-1	TRBJ2-7	CSVRRGSYEQYF
16	TRBV12-3/TRBV12-4	TRBJ2-4	CASSPTTSGRKNIQYF
13	TRBV27	TRBJ1-1	CASSPSRSVEAFF
13	TRBV20-1	TRBJ2-3	CSARVGETDTQYF
13	TRBV25-1	TRBJ1-5	CASSELWAQPQHF
16	TRBV4-3	TRBJ2-1	CASSQDRGSVYNEQFF
13	TRBV29-1	TRBJ2-7	CSVARGLSYEQYF
14	TRBV27	TRBJ1-5	CASSGTGGYQPQHF
15	TRBV5-1	TRBJ2-2	CASSTGQGNTGELFF
15	TRBV29-1	TRBJ1-1	CSVSNRRGGSTEAFF
13	TRBV20-1	TRBJ2-7	CSARGTQSYEQYF
15	TRBV20-1	TRBJ1-6	CSAHPSGTGDSPLHF